A selection of T cell receptor beta chains follows, all from one sample in a study of blood T cell repertoires in COVID-19. Profiling relied on immunoSEQ multiplex PCR, and the TCRdb table lists in-frame clones only, not all of them. The sample holds about 140,000 clones, about four fifths seen once. The sequencing input was peripheral blood. These receptors were taken from a man between 65 and 85 years old who had recovered from COVID-19. Each CDR3 is given with its conserved first and last residue. A D gene is named only where the DNA matches it firmly. Rows may omit the clone size; those that give it use once, few, many or a size class.

DNA	CDR3	D	J	V	size	length
TGCGCCAGCAGCCCGGCCGAGGGCTTGGAGGGCTACACCTTC	CASSPAEGLEGYTF	-	TRBJ1-2	TRBV5-1	-	14
TGTGCCAGCAGCCGGGTATACGAGCAGTACTTC	CASSRVYEQYF	-	TRBJ2-7	TRBV5-6	-	11
TGTGCCAGCAGCCACCGAGAAAGCGGGAACGGGTTCTTC	CASSHRESGNGFF	TRBD2	TRBJ2-1	TRBV7-8	few	13
TGTGCCAGCAGCTTGGGTTTGGGGACTAGGTCCGGAGATACGCAGTATTTT	CASSLGLGTRSGDTQYF	TRBD2	TRBJ2-3	TRBV5-8	once	17
TGTGCCAGCAGCTTAGGACAGACCTTCGGGAATGAAAAACTGTTTTTT	CASSLGQTFGNEKLFF	-	TRBJ1-4	TRBV7-8	-	16
TGCGCCAGCAGCCAAGGTACAGCCTCTGGAAACACCATATATTTT	CASSQGTASGNTIYF	-	TRBJ1-3	TRBV4-1	-	15
TGTGCCAGCAGCTTAGTTTATGGGGTAGCGGGAGACCTGGGGAATGAGCAGTTCTTC	CASSLVYGVAGDLGNEQFF	TRBD2	TRBJ2-1	TRBV7-8	-	19
TGTGCCAGCAGCTTAGCGGGGGGACTAGCGGGATCCGGGGAGCTGTTTTTT	CASSLAGGLAGSGELFF	TRBD2	TRBJ2-2	TRBV7-6	-	17
TGTGCCAGCAGTAACACCGGACTATACGAGCAGTACTTC	CASSNTGLYEQYF	-	TRBJ2-7	TRBV6-6	-	13
TGCAGCGTTCCAGTGGGACAGGGCATTAATGGCTACACCTTC	CSVPVGQGINGYTF	TRBD1	TRBJ1-2	TRBV29-1	-	14
TGTGCCAGTAATACTCCGGGACAGGGCTCCGGGGAGCTGTTTTTT	CASNTPGQGSGELFF	TRBD1	TRBJ2-2	TRBV19	few	15
TGTGCCAGCAGTCTCTGGGAGGGCCAGGAGCAGTTCTTC	CASSLWEGQEQFF	TRBD2	TRBJ2-1	TRBV12-3/TRBV12-4	once	13
TGCGCCAGCAGCTTGGACTGGGACAACACAGATACGCAGTATTTT	CASSLDWDNTDTQYF	-	TRBJ2-3	TRBV5-1	-	15
TGTGCCAGCAGCTTAGGAGGAACCGGGGAGCTGTTTTTT	CASSLGGTGELFF	-	TRBJ2-2	TRBV7-9	-	13
TGTGCCAGTACGGAGGGCGGGAGTTTTTACGAGCAGTACTTC	CASTEGGSFYEQYF	TRBD2	TRBJ2-7	TRBV19	-	14
TGTGCCAGCAGCTTACACGGGACTAGCGCAAAAGATACGCAGTATTTT	CASSLHGTSAKDTQYF	TRBD2	TRBJ2-3	TRBV7-6	-	16
TGTGCCAGCAGCTTGGCGGGACAGGGGGCGTTCAACGAGCAGTACTTC	CASSLAGQGAFNEQYF	TRBD1	TRBJ2-7	TRBV5-6	-	16
TGTGCCAGCTCACCAATTCAGGGACAAAACTATGGCTACACCTTC	CASSPIQGQNYGYTF	-	TRBJ1-2	TRBV18	-	15
TGTGCCAGCAGTTACTCGAAGACTAGCGGGAGCGGTGAGCAGTACTTC	CASSYSKTSGSGEQYF	TRBD2	TRBJ2-7	TRBV6-2/TRBV6-3	-	16
TGTGCCAGCAGCCAAGACTGGACAGGGTTCGATAATTCACCCCTCCACTTT	CASSQDWTGFDNSPLHF	TRBD1	TRBJ1-6	TRBV14	once	17
TGTGCCAGCAGCGATGGGGACAGATTGAACACTGAAGCTTTCTTT	CASSDGDRLNTEAFF	TRBD1	TRBJ1-1	TRBV7-9	-	15
TGCAGCGCCGGGGGGTCGGACTCCTACAATGAGCAGTTCTTC	CSAGGSDSYNEQFF	TRBD2	TRBJ2-1	TRBV29-1	few	14
TGCGCCAGCAGCTTGAACACAGGGAGTTTCACTGAAGCTTTCTTT	CASSLNTGSFTEAFF	-	TRBJ1-1	TRBV5-1	-	15
TGCGCCAGCAGCCAAGGATTTAGGACTAGCGATAAGTACCAAGAGACCCAGTACTTC	CASSQGFRTSDKYQETQYF	TRBD2	TRBJ2-5	TRBV4-3	-	19
TGTGCCAGCAGCTTAGGGGGAGACGATGAGCAGTTCTTC	CASSLGGDDEQFF	-	TRBJ2-1	TRBV11-2	-	13
TGTGCCATCAGTGAAAAACAGGGGAGTGGGAATCAGCCCCAGCATTTT	CAISEKQGSGNQPQHF	TRBD1	TRBJ1-5	TRBV10-3	-	16
TGTGCCAGTAGTTCCCTAGCGGGAGAACGGGGCTACGAGCAGTACTTC	CASSSLAGERGYEQYF	TRBD2	TRBJ2-7	TRBV19	-	16
TGTGCCAGCAGCTTAGTGGCGGGAGGGCCAAATGAGCAGTTCTTC	CASSLVAGGPNEQFF	TRBD2	TRBJ2-1	TRBV7-2	once	15
TGTGCCAGCAGCGACCGACAGGGGGCCCGCAATGGCTACACCTTC	CASSDRQGARNGYTF	TRBD1	TRBJ1-2	TRBV9	-	15
TGTGCCTGGAGCCAGGGATCGAGGAACACTGAAGCTTTCTTT	CAWSQGSRNTEAFF	-	TRBJ1-1	TRBV30	-	14
TGCGCCAGCAGCCCCGGGCAGGGACAGGGGGCTGAAGCTTTCTTT	CASSPGQGQGAEAFF	TRBD1	TRBJ1-1	TRBV4-3	-	15
TGTGCCAGCAGCTCCGGCGGGGGGACCGATACGCAGTATTTT	CASSSGGGTDTQYF	TRBD2	TRBJ2-3	TRBV7-2	-	14
TGTGCCAGACAGGCAGGGAGGCAAGAGACCCAGTACTTC	CARQAGRQETQYF	-	TRBJ2-5	TRBV2	-	13
TGTGCCTTTTACGACTATTCTGGGGCCAACGTCCTGACTTTC	CAFYDYSGANVLTF	-	TRBJ2-6	TRBV2	-	14
TGTGCCAGCAGCTCGGGACTAGAGGTCCTCCAAGAGACCCAGTACTTC	CASSSGLEVLQETQYF	TRBD2	TRBJ2-5	TRBV11-2	-	16
TGCAGCGCCGAACTAGCGGGGAGCTACGAGCAGTACTTC	CSAELAGSYEQYF	TRBD2	TRBJ2-7	TRBV29-1	-	13
TGTGCCAGCAGCTTGGGTCCAGGGGGAGAGACCCAGTACTTC	CASSLGPGGETQYF	TRBD1	TRBJ2-5	TRBV5-6	-	14